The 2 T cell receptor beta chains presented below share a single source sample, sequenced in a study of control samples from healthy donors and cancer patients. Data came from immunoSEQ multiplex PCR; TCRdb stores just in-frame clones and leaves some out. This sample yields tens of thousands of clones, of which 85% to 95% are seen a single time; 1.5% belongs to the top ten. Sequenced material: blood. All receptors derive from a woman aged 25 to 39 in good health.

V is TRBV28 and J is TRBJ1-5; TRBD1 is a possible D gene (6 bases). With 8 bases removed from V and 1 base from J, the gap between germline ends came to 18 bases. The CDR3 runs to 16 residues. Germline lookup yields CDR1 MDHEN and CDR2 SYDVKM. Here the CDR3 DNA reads TGTGCCAGCCAACTCTGGGGGCAGGGGAGCAATCAGCCCCAGCATTTT. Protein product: CASQLWGQGSNQPQHF.

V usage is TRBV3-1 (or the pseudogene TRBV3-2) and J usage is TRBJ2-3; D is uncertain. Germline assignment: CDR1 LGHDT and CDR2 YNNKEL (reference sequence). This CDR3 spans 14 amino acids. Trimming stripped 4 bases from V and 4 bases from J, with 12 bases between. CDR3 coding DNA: TGTGCCAGCAGCCCCGGGCGAGGCGCAGATACGCAGTATTTT. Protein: CASSPGRGADTQYF.